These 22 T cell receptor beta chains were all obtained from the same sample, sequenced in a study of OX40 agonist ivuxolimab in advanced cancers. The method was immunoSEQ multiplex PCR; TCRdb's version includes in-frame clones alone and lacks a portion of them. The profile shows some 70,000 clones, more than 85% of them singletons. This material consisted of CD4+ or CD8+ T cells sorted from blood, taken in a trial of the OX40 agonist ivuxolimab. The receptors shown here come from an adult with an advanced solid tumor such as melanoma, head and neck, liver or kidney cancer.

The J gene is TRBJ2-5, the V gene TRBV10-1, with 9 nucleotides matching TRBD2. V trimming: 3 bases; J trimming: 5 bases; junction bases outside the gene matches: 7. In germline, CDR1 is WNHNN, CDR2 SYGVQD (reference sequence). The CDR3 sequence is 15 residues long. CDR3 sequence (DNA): TGCGCCAGCAGTGAAGGCCTAGCGGGGCCCGAGACCCAGTACTTC. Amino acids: CASSEGLAGPETQYF.

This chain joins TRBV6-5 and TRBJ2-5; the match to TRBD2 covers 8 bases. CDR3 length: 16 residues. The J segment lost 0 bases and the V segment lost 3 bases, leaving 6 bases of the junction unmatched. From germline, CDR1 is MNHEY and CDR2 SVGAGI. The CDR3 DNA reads TGTGCCAGCAGTTATTCCGGGACTAGACACCAAGAGACCCAGTACTTC. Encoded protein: CASSYSGTRHQETQYF.

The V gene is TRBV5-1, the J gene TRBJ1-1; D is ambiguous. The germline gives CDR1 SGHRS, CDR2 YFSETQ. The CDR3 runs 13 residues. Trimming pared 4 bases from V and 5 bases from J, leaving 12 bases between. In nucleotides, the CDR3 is TGCGCCAGCAGCGGCAGCGGCAGTACTGAAGCTTTCTTT. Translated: CASSGSGSTEAFF.

The CDR3 loop is CASSLGTVSSYEQYF. CDR3 nucleotides: TGTGCCAGCAGCTTAGGGACAGTTTCGTCCTACGAGCAGTACTTC. The rearrangement joins TRBV6-6 to TRBJ2-7; 7 bases are shared with TRBD1. The CDR3 sequence is 15 residues long. V trimming: 6 bases; J trimming: 1 base; junction bases outside the gene matches: 9. Germline V gives CDR1 MNHNY, CDR2 SVGAGI (reference sequence).

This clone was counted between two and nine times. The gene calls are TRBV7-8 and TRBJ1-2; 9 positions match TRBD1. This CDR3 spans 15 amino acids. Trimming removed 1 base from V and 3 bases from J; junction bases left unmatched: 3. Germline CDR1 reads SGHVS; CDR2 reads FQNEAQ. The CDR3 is CASSLEWTGDYGYTF. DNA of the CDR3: TGTGCCAGCAGCTTAGAATGGACAGGGGACTATGGCTACACCTTC. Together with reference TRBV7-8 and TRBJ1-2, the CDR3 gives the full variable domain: GAGVSQSPRYKVAKRGQDVALRCDPISGHVSLFWYQQALGQGPEFLTYFQNEAQLDKSGLPSDRFFAERPEGSVSTLKIQRTQQEDSAVYLCASSLEWTGDYGYTFGSGTRLTVV.

The CDR3 loop is CASSYGTGVSETQYF. The DNA for the CDR3 is TGTGCCAGCAGTTACGGGACAGGGGTGTCAGAGACCCAGTACTTC. The J gene is TRBJ2-5, the V gene TRBV6-5; TRBD1 aligns across 10 bases. This CDR3 is built from 15 residues. From germline, CDR1 is MNHEY and CDR2 SVGAGI. The V and J ends lost 2 bases and 4 bases, in that order; junction bases with no gene match: 4.

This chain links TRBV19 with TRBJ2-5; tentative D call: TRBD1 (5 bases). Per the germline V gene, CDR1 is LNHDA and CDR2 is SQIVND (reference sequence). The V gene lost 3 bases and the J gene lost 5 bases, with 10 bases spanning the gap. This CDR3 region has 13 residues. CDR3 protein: CASSIAGWETQYF. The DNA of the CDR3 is TGTGCCAGTAGTATTGCAGGGTGGGAGACCCAGTACTTC.

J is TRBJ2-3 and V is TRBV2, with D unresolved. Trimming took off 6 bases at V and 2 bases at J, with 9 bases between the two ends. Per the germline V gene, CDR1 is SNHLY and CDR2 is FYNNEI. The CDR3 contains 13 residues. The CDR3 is CASRTPDTDTQYF. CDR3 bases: TGTGCCAGCAGAACTCCCGACACAGATACGCAGTATTTT.

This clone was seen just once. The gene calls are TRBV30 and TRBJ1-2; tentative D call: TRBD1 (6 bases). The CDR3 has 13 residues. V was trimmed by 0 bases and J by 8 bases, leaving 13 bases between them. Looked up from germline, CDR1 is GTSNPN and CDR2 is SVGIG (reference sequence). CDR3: CAWSVVGGSGYTF. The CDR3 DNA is TGTGCCTGGAGTGTAGTGGGGGGCTCGGGCTACACCTTC.

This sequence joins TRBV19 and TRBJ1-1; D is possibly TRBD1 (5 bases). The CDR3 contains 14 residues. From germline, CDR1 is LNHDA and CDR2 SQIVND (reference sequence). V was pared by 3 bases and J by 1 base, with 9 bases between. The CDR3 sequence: CASSITGTNTEAFF. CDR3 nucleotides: TGTGCCAGTAGTATCACAGGTACGAACACTGAAGCTTTCTTT.

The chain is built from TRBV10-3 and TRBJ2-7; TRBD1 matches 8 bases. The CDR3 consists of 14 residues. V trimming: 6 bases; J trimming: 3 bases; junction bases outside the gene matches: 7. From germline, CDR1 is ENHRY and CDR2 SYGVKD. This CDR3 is CAISQGAGSYEQYF. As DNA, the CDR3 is TGTGCCATCAGCCAGGGGGCGGGCAGCTACGAGCAGTACTTC.

CDR3 loop: CASSEDRGFSEKLFF. DNA for the CDR3: TGTGCCAGCAGTGAAGACAGGGGTTTTAGTGAAAAACTGTTTTTT. This chain connects TRBV6-1 to TRBJ1-4; 7 bases match TRBD1. Germline V gene lookup returns CDR1 MNHNS and CDR2 SASEGT. The CDR3 has 15 residues. The J segment lost 7 bases and the V segment lost 1 base, leaving 6 bases of the junction unmatched.

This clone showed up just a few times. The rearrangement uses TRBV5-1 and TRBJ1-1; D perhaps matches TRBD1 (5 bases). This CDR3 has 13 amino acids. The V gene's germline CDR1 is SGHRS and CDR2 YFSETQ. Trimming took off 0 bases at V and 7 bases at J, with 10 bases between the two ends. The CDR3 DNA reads TGCGCCAGCAGCTTGGAGGGGTTTGGTGAAGCTTTCTTT. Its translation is CASSLEGFGEAFF.

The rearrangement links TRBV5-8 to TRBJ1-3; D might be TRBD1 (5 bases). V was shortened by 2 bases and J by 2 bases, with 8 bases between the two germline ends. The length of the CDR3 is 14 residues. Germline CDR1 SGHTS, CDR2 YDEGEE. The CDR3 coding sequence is TGTGCCAGCAGCTTAACAGGAACTGGAAACACCATATATTTT. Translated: CASSLTGTGNTIYF.

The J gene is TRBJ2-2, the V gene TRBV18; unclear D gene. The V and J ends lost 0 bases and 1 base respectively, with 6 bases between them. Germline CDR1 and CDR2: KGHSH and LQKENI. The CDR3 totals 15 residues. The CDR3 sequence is CASSPPDGNTGELFF. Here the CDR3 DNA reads TGTGCCAGCTCACCACCGGACGGGAACACCGGGGAGCTGTTTTTT. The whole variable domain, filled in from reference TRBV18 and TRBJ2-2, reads NAGVMQNPRHLVRRRGQEARLRCSPMKGHSHVYWYRQLPEEGLKFMVYLQKENIIDESGMPKERFSAEFPKEGPSILRIQQVVRGDSAAYFCASSPPDGNTGELFFGEGSRLTVL.

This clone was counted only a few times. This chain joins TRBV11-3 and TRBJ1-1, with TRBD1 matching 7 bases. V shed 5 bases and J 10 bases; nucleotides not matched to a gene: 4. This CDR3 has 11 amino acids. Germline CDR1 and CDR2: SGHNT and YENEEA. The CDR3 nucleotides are TGTGCCAGCAGCCAAACAGGGGTAGCTTTCTTT. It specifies CASSQTGVAFF.

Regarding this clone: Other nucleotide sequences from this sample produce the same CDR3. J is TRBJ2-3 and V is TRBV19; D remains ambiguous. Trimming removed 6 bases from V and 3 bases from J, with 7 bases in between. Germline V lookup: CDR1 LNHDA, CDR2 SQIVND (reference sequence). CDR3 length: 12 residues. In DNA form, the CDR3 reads TGTGCCAGTAGCCAACAGACAGATACGCAGTATTTT. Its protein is CASSQQTDTQYF.

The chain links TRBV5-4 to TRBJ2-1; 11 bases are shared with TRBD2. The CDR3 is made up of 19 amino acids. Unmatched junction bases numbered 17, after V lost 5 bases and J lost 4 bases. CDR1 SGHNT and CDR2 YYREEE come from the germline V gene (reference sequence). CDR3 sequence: CASSSRTGRLAGTYNEQFF. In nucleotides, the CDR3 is TGTGCCAGCAGTTCCAGGACAGGAAGACTAGCGGGGACATACAATGAGCAGTTCTTC.

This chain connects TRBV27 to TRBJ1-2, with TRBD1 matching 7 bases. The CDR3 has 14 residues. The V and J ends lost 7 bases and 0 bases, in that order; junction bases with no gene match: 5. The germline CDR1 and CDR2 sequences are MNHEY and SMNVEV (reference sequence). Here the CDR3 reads CASKPGQPNYGYTF. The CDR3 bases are TGTGCCAGCAAACCGGGACAGCCTAACTATGGCTACACCTTC.

The CDR3 DNA follows: TGTGCCAGCAGTGTCGTGGGGTACAACACTGAAGCTTTCTTT. It yields the protein CASSVVGYNTEAFF. The genes are TRBV2 and TRBJ1-1, with D unclear. V was pared by 4 bases and J by 2 bases, with 11 bases between. This CDR3 comprises 14 residues. Germline CDR1 is SNHLY and CDR2 is FYNNEI.

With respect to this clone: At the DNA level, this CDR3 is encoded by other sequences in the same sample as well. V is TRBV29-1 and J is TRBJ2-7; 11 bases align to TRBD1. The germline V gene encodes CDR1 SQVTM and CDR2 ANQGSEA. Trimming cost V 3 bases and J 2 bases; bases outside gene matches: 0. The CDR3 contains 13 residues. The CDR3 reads CSVEGQGAYEQYF. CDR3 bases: TGCAGCGTTGAGGGACAGGGGGCCTACGAGCAGTACTTC.

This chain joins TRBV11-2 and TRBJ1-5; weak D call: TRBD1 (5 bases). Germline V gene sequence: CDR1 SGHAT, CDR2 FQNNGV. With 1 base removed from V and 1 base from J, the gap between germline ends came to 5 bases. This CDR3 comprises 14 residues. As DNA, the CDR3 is TGTGCCAGCAGCTTAGGACAGAGCAATCAGCCCCAGCATTTT. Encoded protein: CASSLGQSNQPQHF.